One sample yielded the 27 T cell receptor beta chains listed below, sequenced in a study of CD8 T cells in ankylosing spondylitis. TCRdb independently ran MiXCR on the 5' RACE reads; one entry per CDR3 protein. The sample carries about 36,000 distinct CDR3 sequences, 6% recorded once. Input material: blood, either unsorted or a sorted T cell fraction (not recorded which). These receptors originate from a male donor with ankylosing spondylitis or in good health (not recorded which).

This clonotype was recorded many times. This rearrangement joins TRBV11-3 to TRBJ2-6; D is perhaps TRBD2 (6 bases). V lost 5 bases and J 9 bases, leaving 11 bases between the germline ends. Germline V gene lookup returns CDR1 SGHNT and CDR2 YENEEA. The CDR3 extends over 13 amino acids. CDR3 nucleotide sequence: TGTGCCAGCAGCCCCCGGGGGTACAACGTCCTGACTTTC. Protein: CASSPRGYNVLTF.

This clonotype has ten or more counts. Its ends do not fully match the called genes, so a read error is possible. The chain has TRBV9 and TRBJ2-2; D uncertain. This CDR3 spans 17 amino acids. CDR1 SGDLS and CDR2 YYNGEE come from the germline V gene. The CDR3 nucleotides are TGTGCCAGCAGCGTATACTCCGAGACGACGAATACCGGGGAGCTGTTTTTT. Translated, it gives CASSVYSETTNTGELFF.

A remark on this clonotype: A much larger clone is a single base away; this may be a read error. No conserved phenylalanine or tryptophan is present at the end of the CDR3, so a read error is the likely explanation. This rearrangement joins TRBV7-9 to TRBJ1-1; tentative D call: TRBD1 (5 bases). From germline, CDR1 is SEHNR and CDR2 FQNEAQ (reference sequence). V lost 5 bases and J lost 4, with 11 bases in between. This CDR3 spans 13 amino acids. CDR3 nucleotide sequence: TGTGCCAGCAGCCCGGGGGGGGGCACTGAAGCTTTCTCT. It translates to CASSPGGGTEAFS.

This clonotype was observed many times. The chain uses TRBV20-1 and TRBJ2-7; 12 bases agree with TRBD2. Germline CDR1 and CDR2: DFQATT and SNEGSKA (reference sequence). The CDR3 sequence is 15 residues long. The V and J ends lost 2 bases and 3 bases, in that order; junction bases with no gene match: 5. The CDR3 nucleotides are TGCAGTGCTAGATTCCTGACTAGCGGGAGCTACGAGCAGTACTTC. Translating gives CSARFLTSGSYEQYF.

This clonotype appeared many times. CDR3 sequence (DNA): TGCGCCAGCAGTTCCGAAGGCTACCCCCACACAGATACGCAGTATTTT. The encoded protein is CASSSEGYPHTDTQYF. V is TRBV5-1 and J is TRBJ2-3; no clear D. Germline loops: CDR1 SGHRS, CDR2 YFSETQ. V gave up 5 bases and J gave up 2 bases, with 18 bases separating them. The CDR3 covers 16 residues. The full variable domain, rest sourced from reference TRBV5-1 and TRBJ2-3, is KAGVTQTPRYLIKTRGQQVTLSCSPISGHRSVSWYQQTPGQGLQFLFEYFSETQRNKGNFPGRFSGRQFSNSRSEMNVSTLELGDSALYLCASSSEGYPHTDTQYFGPGTRLTVL.

This clonotype was seen ten or more times. This chain connects TRBV7-3 to TRBJ1-1, with D unresolved. Trimming stripped 3 bases from V and 0 bases from J, with 8 bases between. The germline V gene has CDR1 SGHTA and CDR2 FQGTGA. This CDR3 region has 14 residues. Here the CDR3 reads CASSLTPVNTEAFF. CDR3 in DNA: TGTGCCAGCAGCTTGACCCCCGTGAACACTGAAGCTTTCTTT.

This clonotype has ten or more counts. The chain carries TRBV20-1 and TRBJ2-6; no definite D call. Trimming removed 6 bases from V and 0 bases from J, with 6 bases in between. This CDR3 contains 13 residues. Per the germline V gene, CDR1 is DFQATT and CDR2 is SNEGSKA (reference sequence). CDR3 DNA: TGCAGTGCACCGAACTCTGGGGCCAACGTCCTGACTTTC. This gives the protein CSAPNSGANVLTF.

This clonotype was counted at least ten times. This chain joins TRBV6-6 and TRBJ2-3, with D possibly called TRBD1 or TRBD2 (6 bases each). The CDR3 has 17 amino acids. Trimming took off 4 bases at V and 3 bases at J, with 20 bases between the two ends. The germline gives CDR1 MNHNY, CDR2 SVGAGI (reference sequence). The CDR3 coding sequence is TGTGCCAGCAGTTCTACGACTAGGACAGCCTTGACAGATACGCAGTATTTT. Translation: CASSSTTRTALTDTQYF.

This clonotype was seen many times. The rearrangement uses TRBV20-1 and TRBJ1-3; D uncertain. Germline-derived CDR1 and CDR2 are DFQATT and SNEGSKA (reference sequence). Deletions cut 3 bases from V and 0 bases from J, with 9 bases between. The CDR3 consists of 14 residues. The CDR3 here is CSASVGSSGNTIYF. The DNA for the CDR3 is TGCAGTGCTAGTGTGGGGAGCTCTGGAAACACCATATATTTT.

This clonotype was observed at least ten times. DNA of the CDR3: TGTGCCATCAGTAAAGAGTACGAGCAGTACTTC. Translating it yields CAISKEYEQYF. The chain links TRBV10-3 to TRBJ2-7; no firm D call. V shed 5 bases and J shed 4 bases, with 6 bases lying between them. This CDR3 has 11 amino acids. The germline V gene encodes CDR1 ENHRY and CDR2 SYGVKD.

This clonotype was counted ten times or more. This chain links TRBV4-2 with TRBJ2-1; D uncertain. V was clipped by 11 bases and J by 9 bases, with 11 bases between them. This CDR3 has 10 residues. CDR1 and CDR2 (germline): LGHNA, YNFKEQ. CDR3 protein: CAPSSLEQFF. CDR3 DNA: TGTGCCCCAAGTAGTCTTGAGCAGTTCTTC.

Many counts were recorded for this clonotype. The chain is built from TRBV7-2 and TRBJ2-3; D remains ambiguous. Germline-derived CDR1 and CDR2 are SGHTA and FQGNSA. The V and J ends lost 2 bases and 6 bases respectively, with 12 bases between them. The CDR3 covers 14 residues. This CDR3 reads CASSLLGRRDTQYF. The CDR3, as DNA: TGTGCCAGCAGCTTACTGGGTAGAAGGGATACGCAGTATTTT.

This clonotype was observed many times. The rearrangement joins TRBV2 to TRBJ2-2; 9 nucleotides agree with TRBD2. J was trimmed by 0 bases and V by 5 bases; bases with no gene match: 7. Germline assignment: CDR1 SNHLY and CDR2 FYNNEI. The CDR3 is 17 residues long. Here the CDR3 reads CASSNERLAANTGELFF. The CDR3 nucleotides read TGTGCCAGCAGTAACGAGAGACTAGCGGCGAACACCGGGGAGCTGTTTTTT.

The sample holds a few counts of this clonotype. The chain carries TRBV7-2 and TRBJ2-7; D ambiguous. Trimming removed 8 bases from V and 6 bases from J, with 17 bases in between. The germline gives CDR1 SGHTA, CDR2 FQGNSA. There are 13 residues in the CDR3. The CDR3 loop is CASGVGYLSEQYF. The CDR3 nucleotides are TGTGCCAGCGGTGTAGGGTACCTCTCCGAGCAGTACTTC.

This clonotype was recorded many times. The rearrangement joins TRBV27 to TRBJ1-5; D gene uncertain. Germline CDR1 MNHEY, CDR2 SMNVEV (reference sequence). V lost 8 bases, J lost 7 bases, and 9 bases lay in between. The CDR3 extends over 11 amino acids. As DNA, the CDR3 is TGTGCCAGCGGTGTCCGGCAGCCCCAGCATTTT. It yields the protein CASGVRQPQHF.

This clonotype was counted many times. J is TRBJ2-2 and V is TRBV5-1; 9 bases match TRBD2. The junction had 8 bases not matched to a gene; V was cut back by 1 base and J by 7 bases. The CDR3 sequence is 16 residues long. Germline V gene data show CDR1 as SGHRS and CDR2 as YFSETQ. CDR3 sequence reads: CASSLTSGPTGGELFF. The CDR3 DNA follows: TGCGCCAGCAGCTTGACTAGCGGGCCCACGGGCGGGGAGCTGTTTTTT.

In this sample, this clonotype turned up a few times. The CDR3 DNA is TGTGCCAGCAGCCAAGGAGAGGACGATGAGCAGTTCTTC. This encodes CASSQGEDDEQFF. V usage is TRBV4-2 and J usage is TRBJ2-1; no definite D call. This CDR3 is built from 13 residues. Deletions cut 1 base from V and 8 bases from J, with 9 bases between. CDR1 and CDR2 from the germline V gene are LGHNA and YNFKEQ.

This clonotype came up many times. V usage is TRBV11-1 and J usage is TRBJ2-1; TRBD1 matches at 9 bases. This CDR3 has 20 amino acids. Trimming at V came to 6 bases and at J to 4 bases, leaving 22 bases not matched to a gene. Germline values: CDR1 SGHAT, CDR2 FQDESV (reference sequence). The CDR3 sequence is CASRPGQGVRSIKDYNEQFF. The CDR3 DNA follows: TGTGCCAGCAGACCGGGACAGGGAGTCCGATCGATAAAGGATTACAATGAGCAGTTCTTC.

This clonotype occurred many times. This chain links TRBV6-5 with TRBJ1-1; 11 nucleotides agree with TRBD1. The V gene's germline CDR1 is MNHEY and CDR2 SVGAGI. V was clipped by 2 bases and J by 3 bases; unmatched bases: 5. CDR3 size: 16 residues. The CDR3 is CASSYPGQGDHTEAFF. The CDR3 DNA is TGTGCCAGCAGTTACCCGGGACAGGGGGATCACACTGAAGCTTTCTTT.

In this sample, this clonotype turned up many times. The CDR3, as DNA: TGTGCCAGCAGCTTAAGGGGGGCACTCTACGAGCAGTACTTC. Amino acids: CASSLRGALYEQYF. V is TRBV7-2 and J is TRBJ2-7, with D possibly called TRBD1 or TRBD2 (6 bases each). Germline lookup yields CDR1 SGHTA and CDR2 FQGNSA. Trimming removed 2 bases from V and 3 bases from J, with 11 bases in between. The CDR3 covers 14 residues. The variable domain in full, completed from reference TRBV7-2 and TRBJ2-7, reads GAGVSQSPSNKVTEKGKDVELRCDPISGHTALYWYRQSLGQGLEFLIYFQGNSAPDKSGLPSDRFSAERTGGSVSTLTIQRTQQEDSAVYLCASSLRGALYEQYFGPGTRLTVT.

This clonotype has at least ten counts. This chain links TRBV7-2 with TRBJ2-7, with TRBD2 identical over 8 bases. V trimming: 2 bases; J trimming: 7 bases; junction bases outside the gene matches: 16. The CDR3 has 17 amino acids. Per germline, CDR1 SGHTA and CDR2 FQGNSA. This CDR3 reads CASSLKVAGGVAWEQYF. The CDR3 DNA reads TGTGCCAGCAGCTTAAAGGTGGCGGGAGGCGTCGCTTGGGAGCAGTACTTC.

Many counts were recorded for this clonotype. V gene TRBV6-1 combines with J gene TRBJ1-1, with D possibly matching TRBD1 (6 bases). The V end lost 8 bases, the J end lost 6 bases, and 16 bases lay between the germline ends. The CDR3 has 13 amino acids. Germline CDR1 is MNHNS and CDR2 is SASEGT. CDR3 sequence reads: CASRNPTGPEAFF. CDR3 nucleotide sequence: TGTGCCAGCCGAAACCCGACAGGCCCTGAAGCTTTCTTT.

This clonotype was detected many times. The rearrangement uses TRBV11-2 and TRBJ2-7; 14 bases are a match to TRBD2. The V gene's germline CDR1 is SGHAT and CDR2 FQNNGV. The CDR3 is 19 residues long. Trimming removed 3 bases from V and 0 bases from J; junction bases left unmatched: 10. The CDR3 loop is CASSLYSGTSGRRSYEQYF. DNA for the CDR3: TGTGCCAGCAGCTTGTACTCCGGGACTAGCGGGAGACGCTCCTACGAGCAGTACTTC.

In this sample, this clonotype turned up many times. The rearrangement joins TRBV5-1 to TRBJ2-2; D is possibly TRBD1 or TRBD2 (5 bases each). This CDR3 has 19 amino acids. Trimming pared 0 bases from V and 3 bases from J, leaving 21 bases between. Germline CDR1 reads SGHRS; CDR2 reads YFSETQ. The CDR3 DNA reads as TGCGCCAGCAGCTTGGTATCTGCCGTCGAGGGGCCGGACACCGGGGAGCTGTTTTTT. Translation: CASSLVSAVEGPDTGELFF.

This clonotype was seen many times. The J gene is TRBJ2-5, the V gene TRBV6-2 or TRBV6-3; 10 bases map to TRBD2. V was pared by 1 base and J by 2 bases, with 13 bases of the junction left unmatched. CDR1 and CDR2 (germline): MNHEY, SVGEGT. This CDR3 comprises 19 residues. CDR3 nucleotide sequence: TGTGCCAGCAGTTACTTACCAGCGGGGGGGGCTTCTTCGCAAGAGACCCAGTACTTC. Its translation is CASSYLPAGGASSQETQYF.

This clonotype was seen repeatedly, ten times or more. This chain uses TRBV4-3 with TRBJ1-2; D is unresolved. The germline gives CDR1 LGHNA, CDR2 YSLEER. CDR3 length: 14 residues. Trimming removed 3 bases from V and 1 base from J, with 9 bases in between. The CDR3 reads CASSQLGFNYGYTF. The CDR3 DNA sequence: TGCGCCAGCAGCCAGTTAGGGTTTAACTATGGCTACACCTTC.

This clonotype has a count of ten or more. The rearrangement links TRBV4-3 to TRBJ2-2; TRBD1 agrees at 11 bases. The CDR3 runs 18 residues. The germline V gene has CDR1 LGHNA and CDR2 YSLEER. Trimming removed 0 bases from V and 5 bases from J; junction bases left unmatched: 8. The CDR3 sequence: CASSQEGQGAKVTGELFF. The CDR3, as DNA: TGCGCCAGCAGCCAAGAAGGACAGGGGGCGAAGGTAACCGGGGAGCTGTTTTTT.